Each of the 20 T cell receptor beta chains below was sequenced from the same sample in a study of T cells in Graves' hyperthyroidism and ophthalmopathy. RNA transcripts yielded amplified TCR beta CDR3 regions. TCR CDR3 underwent first-round RT-PCR with the HTBI primer set. TCRdb fed the multiplex PCR reads into MiXCR, producing one record per CDR3 protein. The sample holds roughly 380,000 distinct CDR3 sequences; about 20% are singletons and the top ten take 3% to 4%. Sequenced material: blood. These receptors were collected from a woman aged 18-29 years with Graves' hyperthyroidism.

Ten or more counts support this clonotype. The CDR3 is CASSEGTGYTEAFF. The CDR3 DNA reads TGTGCCAGCAGTGAAGGGACAGGGTACACTGAAGCTTTCTTT. The V gene is TRBV6-1, the J gene TRBJ1-1, with TRBD1 matching 8 bases. The V segment lost 1 base and the J segment 3 bases; nucleotides outside the gene matches: 1. The CDR3 totals 14 residues. Germline V CDR1 and CDR2: MNHNS, SASEGT.

In DNA form, the CDR3 reads TGTGCCAGCACCGTGGGGCCATTTCAGTATGGCTACACCTTC. Its translation is CASTVGPFQYGYTF. The V call is TRBV2, the J call TRBJ1-2; maybe TRBD1 (5 bases). The length of the CDR3 is 14 residues. Germline V gene sequence: CDR1 SNHLY, CDR2 FYNNEI. The germline V and J ends were trimmed by 7 bases and 5 bases, with 17 bases remaining between them.

The sample holds many counts of this clonotype. The chain is built from TRBV20-1 and TRBJ1-2, with D perhaps TRBD1 (6 bases). Trimming pared 5 bases from V and 1 base from J, leaving 14 bases between. The CDR3 spans 14 residues. Germline V gives CDR1 DFQATT, CDR2 SNEGSKA (reference sequence). The CDR3 loop is CSAVDSYNNYGYTF. Written as DNA, the CDR3 is TGCAGTGCTGTGGACAGCTATAATAACTATGGCTACACCTTC.

This clonotype was detected only a few times. The chain has TRBV6-1 and TRBJ2-5; 12 nucleotides align to TRBD2. The CDR3 runs to 16 residues. Germline V lookup: CDR1 MNHNS, CDR2 SASEGT. V lost 9 bases and J lost 1; bases outside the gene matches: 9. CDR3 in amino acids: CARAKTSGGRQETQYF. As DNA, the CDR3 is TGTGCCAGGGCTAAAACTAGCGGGGGGCGCCAAGAGACCCAGTACTTC.

This clonotype was counted ten times or more. This chain uses TRBV30 with TRBJ1-5; no firm D call. The germline V and J ends were trimmed by 5 bases and 9 bases, with 20 bases remaining between them. This CDR3 comprises 14 residues. In germline, CDR1 is GTSNPN, CDR2 SVGIG (reference sequence). The CDR3 loop is CAWSTLGFGSPQHF. In DNA, the CDR3 is TGTGCCTGGTCGACCTTGGGGTTTGGCTCGCCCCAGCATTTT.

The chain combines TRBV12-3 or TRBV12-4 with TRBJ2-7; D unclear. The CDR3 is 12 residues long. With 8 bases removed from V and 6 bases from J, the gap between germline ends came to 14 bases. CDR3 bases: TGTGCCAGCTGCCTATACGGAACCGAGCAGTACTTC. Encoded protein: CASCLYGTEQYF.

The rearrangement links TRBV6-1 to TRBJ2-2; no clear D. CDR1 and CDR2 (germline): MNHNS, SASEGT. The CDR3 has 14 amino acids. Trimming took 5 bases from V and 1 from J, leaving 8 bases between them. As DNA, the CDR3 is TGTGCCAGCAGTCCGCTAGGGAACACCGGGGAGCTGTTTTTT. This encodes CASSPLGNTGELFF.

Ten or more counts support this clonotype. This rearrangement joins TRBV13 to TRBJ1-2; D not certain. The CDR3 is 14 residues long. The V end lost 5 bases, the J end lost 2 bases, and 12 bases lay between the germline ends. The V gene's germline CDR1 is PRHDT and CDR2 FYEKMQ (reference sequence). The CDR3 DNA is TGTGCCAGCAGCCCCACGGCGGCGAACTATGGCTACACCTTC. Its translation: CASSPTAANYGYTF.

This clonotype showed up many times. The V call is TRBV18, the J call TRBJ2-5; 7 bases align to TRBD1. Germline trimming cut 3 bases from V and 2 bases from J; bases unmatched to any gene: 6. Germline CDR1 is KGHSH and CDR2 is LQKENI. CDR3 length: 15 amino acids. The CDR3: CASSPSGQLQETQYF. CDR3 sequence (DNA): TGTGCCAGCTCACCCTCGGGACAGCTACAAGAGACCCAGTACTTC. The whole variable domain, filled in from reference TRBV18 and TRBJ2-5, reads NAGVMQNPRHLVRRRGQEARLRCSPMKGHSHVYWYRQLPEEGLKFMVYLQKENIIDESGMPKERFSAEFPKEGPSILRIQQVVRGDSAAYFCASSPSGQLQETQYFGPGTRLLVL.

The CDR3 sequence: CASSDRWGTNTEAFF. CDR3 DNA: TGTGCCAGTAGTGACCGCTGGGGGACGAACACTGAAGCTTTCTTT. This chain uses TRBV19 with TRBJ1-1; tentatively, D is TRBD1 (5 bases). The CDR3 runs 15 residues. The V gene's germline CDR1 is LNHDA and CDR2 SQIVND (reference sequence). Trimming removed 5 bases from V and 1 base from J, with 14 bases in between.

A few counts support this clonotype. This chain connects TRBV2 to TRBJ1-2; D is possibly TRBD1 (5 bases). V lost 7 bases to trimming and J lost 2 bases, with 11 bases between them. The CDR3 spans 13 residues. Germline values: CDR1 SNHLY, CDR2 FYNNEI. CDR3 bases: TGTGCCAGCAAGGACGGGGGAAACTATGGCTACACCTTC. Protein: CASKDGGNYGYTF.

This clonotype was observed at least ten times. This rearrangement joins TRBV15 to TRBJ1-2; 7 bases are shared with TRBD1. V was pared by 5 bases and J by 7 bases, with 7 bases of the junction left unmatched. The CDR3 sequence is 13 residues long. The germline CDR1 and CDR2 sequences are LNHNV and YYDKDF (reference sequence). CDR3 in DNA: TGTGCCACCAGCCGCGGACAGGAGCTTGGCTACACCTTC. This gives the protein CATSRGQELGYTF. Variable domain in full (rest from reference TRBV15 and TRBJ1-2): DAMVIQNPRYQVTQFGKPVTLSCSQTLNHNVMYWYQQKSSQAPKLLFHYYDKDFNNEADTPDNFQSRRPNTSFCFLDIRSPGLGDTAMYLCATSRGQELGYTFGSGTRLTVV.

V is TRBV11-2 and J is TRBJ1-2; 7 bases are shared with TRBD1. The CDR3 totals 13 residues. The germline gives CDR1 SGHAT, CDR2 FQNNGV. With V trimmed by 5 bases and J by 6 bases, 6 bases remained unmatched. The CDR3, as DNA: TGTGCCAGCAGCCCAGGGACAGTCGATGGCTACACCTTC. Translation gives CASSPGTVDGYTF.

In regard to this clonotype: A much larger clone sits a single nucleotide away, making a read error possible. This chain links TRBV18 with TRBJ1-1, with D tentatively TRBD1 (6 bases). CDR3 length equals 15 residues. Germline CDR1 reads KGHSH; CDR2 reads LQKENI. The CDR3 region is CASFGIGEGDTEACF. CDR3 nucleotide sequence: TGTGCCAGCTTCGGAATCGGGGAAGGGGACACTGAAGCTTGCTTT.

This clonotype was counted many times. V and J are TRBV6-1 and TRBJ2-2; no reliable D call. This CDR3 has 15 amino acids. The V and J ends lost 6 bases and 0 bases respectively, with 11 bases between them. Per germline, CDR1 MNHNS and CDR2 SASEGT. This CDR3 reads CASSDEAANTGELFF. CDR3 in DNA: TGTGCCAGCAGCGACGAGGCAGCGAACACCGGGGAGCTGTTTTTT.

This clonotype was picked up many times. The chain combines TRBV5-5 with TRBJ2-5; D is perhaps TRBD1 or TRBD2 (5 bases each). Germline values: CDR1 SGHKS, CDR2 YYEKEE (reference sequence). Trimming pared 4 bases from V and 4 bases from J, leaving 17 bases between. The CDR3 has 15 residues. CDR3 bases: TGTGCCAGCAGCATCACCGGGACCCGACGAGAGACCCAGTACTTC. This gives the protein CASSITGTRRETQYF.

In its sample, this clonotype was seen many times. The CDR3 loop reads CASSWTANTEAFF. The CDR3, as DNA: TGTGCCAGCAGTTGGACAGCGAACACTGAAGCTTTCTTT. The V call is TRBV6-5, the J call TRBJ1-1; possibly TRBD1 for D (6 bases). V dropped 4 bases and J dropped 1 base, with 7 bases sitting between them. Germline V gives CDR1 MNHEY, CDR2 SVGAGI. The CDR3 totals 13 residues.

This clonotype was seen at least ten times. DNA for the CDR3: TGCGCCAGCAGCCAAAGGGCGGCCGGCGGGGAGACCCAGTACTTC. It codes for CASSQRAAGGETQYF. The chain couples TRBV4-1 to TRBJ2-5; D is perhaps TRBD2 (5 bases). With 2 bases removed from V and 5 bases from J, the gap between germline ends came to 15 bases. CDR1 MGHRA and CDR2 YSYEKL come from the germline V gene. This CDR3 contains 15 residues.

This clonotype occurred many times. The chain recombines TRBV6-1 with TRBJ2-4, with a weak D call TRBD1 (6 bases). CDR3 length: 14 amino acids. The germline V gene encodes CDR1 MNHNS and CDR2 SASEGT. V was shortened by 6 bases and J by 2 bases, with 11 bases between the two germline ends. In DNA form, the CDR3 reads TGTGCCAGCAGAAACAGGGAATCCAAAAACATTCAGTACTTC. Protein product: CASRNRESKNIQYF.

This clonotype came up many times. The genes are TRBV4-1 and TRBJ2-5, with 7 bases that match TRBD2. The CDR3 has 18 residues. From germline, CDR1 is MGHRA and CDR2 YSYEKL. J gave up 6 bases and V 1 base, and 17 bases lay outside the gene matches. CDR3 protein: CASSQGVGPGGPVKTQYF. CDR3 sequence (DNA): TGCGCCAGCAGCCAAGGAGTGGGACCGGGGGGTCCCGTAAAGACCCAGTACTTC.